This T cell receptor (beta chain) was recorded in a study of blood T cell dynamics during melanoma immunotherapy. About the research overall: Patients with metastatic melanoma got pembrolizumab or nivolumab-ipilimumab as first-line care.

Unmatched junction bases numbered 6, after V lost 6 bases and J lost 2 bases. Germline values: CDR1 KGHSH, CDR2 LQKENI. CDR3 length equals 14 residues. TCRdb's table, derived via immunoSEQ multiplex PCR, lists solely in-frame clones and lacks some. The sample yields approximately 13,000 clones, under 90% seen once. Time point specified: pre-treatment baseline. The sample was blood, taken from a patient treated with checkpoint blockade. The receptor's source is a human donor with melanoma. The genes are TRBV18 and TRBJ1-1; 7 bases agree with TRBD1. CDR3 sequence (DNA): TGTGCCAGCTCTGCTCACAGGGGTAACACTGAAGCTTTCTTT. Its protein is CASSAHRGNTEAFF.